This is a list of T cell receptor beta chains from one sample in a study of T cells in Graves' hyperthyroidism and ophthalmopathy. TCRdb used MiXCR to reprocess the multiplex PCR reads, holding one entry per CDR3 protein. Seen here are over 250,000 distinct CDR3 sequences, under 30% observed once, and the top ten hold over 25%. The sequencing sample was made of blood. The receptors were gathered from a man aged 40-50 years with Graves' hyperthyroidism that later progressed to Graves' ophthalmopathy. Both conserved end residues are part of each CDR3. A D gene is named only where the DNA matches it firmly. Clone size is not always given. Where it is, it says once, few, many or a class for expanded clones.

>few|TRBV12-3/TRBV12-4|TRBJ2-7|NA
CASSFSVEQYF
TGTGCCAGCAGTTTCAGCGTCGAGCAGTACTTC
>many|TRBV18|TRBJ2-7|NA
CASSPPLSGLSSYEQYF
TGTGCCAGCTCACCACCCCTTAGCGGTCTGAGCTCCTACGAGCAGTACTTC
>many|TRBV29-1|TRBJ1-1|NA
CSVETPGLRRAFF
TGCAGCGTTGAAACCCCAGGGTTGCGGAGAGCTTTCTTT
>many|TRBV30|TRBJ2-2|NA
CAGSRDGTGELFF
TGTGCCGGAAGCAGGGATGGCACCGGGGAGCTGTTTTTT
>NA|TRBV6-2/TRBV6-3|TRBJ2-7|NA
CASSSPPGWEQYF
TGTGCCAGCAGTTCCCCCCCTGGTTGGGAGCAGTACTTC
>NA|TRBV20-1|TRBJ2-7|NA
CSASPRLTYEQYF
TGCAGTGCTAGTCCGCGACTTACCTACGAGCAGTACTTC
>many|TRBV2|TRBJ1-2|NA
CASSSGRTSNYGYTF
TGTGCCAGCAGTTCCGGACGGACCTCTAACTATGGCTACACCTTC
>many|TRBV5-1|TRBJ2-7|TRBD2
CASSLADWTSGRIGIYEQYF
TGCGCCAGCAGCTTGGCCGACTGGACTAGCGGGAGGATAGGAATCTACGAGCAGTACTTC
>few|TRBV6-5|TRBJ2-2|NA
CASSYSRNGELFF
TGTGCCAGCAGTTACTCTAGGAACGGGGAGCTGTTTTTT
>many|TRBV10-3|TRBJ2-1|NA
CAISESIVDKGYNEQFF
TGTGCCATCAGTGAGTCGATTGTTGATAAGGGGTACAATGAGCAGTTCTTC
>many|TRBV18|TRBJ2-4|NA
CASPPGPDNIQYF
TGTGCCAGCCCACCAGGGCCAGACAACATTCAGTACTTC
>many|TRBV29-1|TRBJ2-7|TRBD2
CSVASGSRYEQYF
TGCAGCGTTGCGAGCGGGAGTAGGTACGAGCAGTACTTC
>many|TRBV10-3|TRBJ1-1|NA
CAISPQNTEAFF
TGTGCCATCAGTCCACAGAACACTGAAGCTTTCTTT
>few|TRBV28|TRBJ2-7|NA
CASSLSVGWVFYEQYF
TGTGCCAGCAGTTTAAGTGTAGGTTGGGTGTTCTACGAGCAGTACTTC
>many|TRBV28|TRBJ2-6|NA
CASSLAIGRANVLTF
TGTGCCAGCAGTTTGGCCATAGGTAGGGCCAACGTCCTGACTTTC
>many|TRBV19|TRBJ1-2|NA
CASTARGRTAGTNYGYTF
TGTGCCAGTACCGCCAGGGGCCGGACAGCGGGCACTAACTATGGCTACACCTTC
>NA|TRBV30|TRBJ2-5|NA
CAWSVMARETQYF
TGTGCCTGGAGTGTAATGGCGCGGGAGACCCAGTACTTC